This T cell receptor beta chain comes out of a study of blood T cell repertoires in COVID-19. Study-level background: The study drew acute and convalescent COVID-19 samples from the United States, Italy and Spain. PBMCs, B-cell-depleted T cells, or T cells were the source of the cDNA or gDNA that made up the material.

Produced via immunoSEQ multiplex PCR; TCRdb's table is partial and in-frame only. The table has 90,000 to 130,000 clones, about two thirds seen once. The CDR3 extends over 17 amino acids. Germline CDR1 is GTSNPN and CDR2 is SVGIG (reference sequence). V was pared by 5 bases and J by 5 bases, with 18 bases of the junction left unmatched. The source material was peripheral blood. The chain employs TRBV30 and TRBJ1-5; 7 positions agree with TRBD1. The TCR originated in a woman aged 35 to 49 with acute or convalescent COVID-19. The CDR3 bases are TGTGCCTGGGGGGCGCGTACCGGGACAGCATTAGATCAGCCCCAGCATTTT. As protein: CAWGARTGTALDQPQHF.